Below, 18 T cell receptor beta chains from the same sample are listed, as sequenced in a study of blood T cell repertoires in COVID-19. The table came from immunoSEQ multiplex PCR; TCRdb's copy has only in-frame clones and leaves some out. The sample lists 130,000 or so clones; about 84% were seen once. The sequenced sample consisted of peripheral blood. The receptors come from a woman in her fifties or sixties with acute or convalescent COVID-19.

Worth noting for this clone: Distinct nucleotide sequences in the sample also encode this CDR3. The gene calls are TRBV19 and TRBJ1-2, with D perhaps matching TRBD1 (5 bases). V dropped 8 bases and J dropped 3 bases, with 10 bases sitting between them. This CDR3 spans 12 amino acids. Looked up from germline, CDR1 is LNHDA and CDR2 is SQIVND (reference sequence). Written as DNA, the CDR3 is TGTGCCAGTTCCCAGGGCTACTATGGCTACACCTTC. This gives the protein CASSQGYYGYTF.

The chain joins TRBV4-1 to TRBJ1-6; 7 nucleotides agree with TRBD1. Germline loops: CDR1 MGHRA, CDR2 YSYEKL. The CDR3 runs 18 residues. J was trimmed by 0 bases and V by 1 base; bases with no gene match: 6. CDR3 nucleotides: TGCGCCAGCAGCCAAGCGCCGGGACAGAGCTCCTATAATTCACCCCTCCACTTT. Its translation: CASSQAPGQSSYNSPLHF.

This chain uses TRBV6-5 with TRBJ1-1, with 7 bases identical to TRBD1. The CDR3 runs to 15 residues. Germline V gene lookup returns CDR1 MNHEY and CDR2 SVGAGI. The junction had 5 bases not matched to a gene; V was cut back by 4 bases and J by 0 bases. CDR3: CASSSRGRLNTEAFF. As DNA, the CDR3 is TGTGCCAGCAGTTCGAGGGGGCGGTTGAACACTGAAGCTTTCTTT.

The chain has TRBV7-8 and TRBJ1-1; a possible D gene is TRBD1 (5 bases). V was clipped by 5 bases and J by 10 bases, with 20 bases between them. CDR1 and CDR2 from the germline V gene are SGHVS and FQNEAQ. The length of the CDR3 is 14 residues. This chain's CDR3 is CASSLGGVGGTAFF. Here the CDR3 DNA reads TGTGCCAGCAGCCTAGGAGGGGTGGGAGGGACAGCTTTCTTT.

The V and J genes are TRBV2 and TRBJ1-5, with TRBD1 matching over 10 bases. Germline lookup yields CDR1 SNHLY and CDR2 FYNNEI. The CDR3 has 15 residues. V shed 4 bases and J 7 bases; nucleotides not matched to a gene: 7. The CDR3 sequence: CASSAGTGDWQPQHF. The DNA for the CDR3 is TGTGCCAGCAGTGCCGGGACAGGGGACTGGCAGCCCCAGCATTTT.

The rearrangement uses TRBV5-4 and TRBJ2-1; 7 bases fit TRBD1. This CDR3 region has 13 residues. Germline V gene data show CDR1 as SGHNT and CDR2 as YYREEE (reference sequence). The J segment lost 5 bases and the V segment lost 4 bases, leaving 3 bases of the junction unmatched. The CDR3 sequence is CASSRDSHNEQFF. DNA for the CDR3: TGTGCCAGCAGCCGGGACAGCCACAATGAGCAGTTCTTC. Filled out from reference TRBV5-4 and TRBJ2-1, the complete variable domain reads ETGVTQSPTHLIKTRGQQVTLRCSSQSGHNTVSWYQQALGQGPQFIFQYYREEENGRGNFPPRFSGLQFPNYSSELNVNALELDDSALYLCASSRDSHNEQFFGPGTRLTVL.

The chain joins TRBV20-1 to TRBJ1-2; no clear D gene. Germline V gene sequence: CDR1 DFQATT, CDR2 SNEGSKA (reference sequence). The germline V and J ends were trimmed by 3 bases and 4 bases, with 6 bases remaining between them. CDR3 length equals 11 residues. Here the CDR3 DNA reads TGCAGTGCTAGCCAGTCCTATGGCTACACCTTC. Protein: CSASQSYGYTF.

This chain connects TRBV6-2 or TRBV6-3 to TRBJ2-1; perhaps TRBD1 as D (5 bases). Germline V gene lookup returns CDR1 MNHEY and CDR2 SVGEGT. This CDR3 spans 14 amino acids. Trimming cost V 4 bases and J 3 bases, with 10 bases left between them. The chain's CDR3 is CASSSQGNYNEQFF. As DNA, the CDR3 is TGTGCCAGCAGTTCTCAGGGAAACTACAATGAGCAGTTCTTC.

This clone was picked up a small number of times. This chain joins TRBV4-2 and TRBJ2-1; 9 nucleotides align to TRBD2. The CDR3 runs to 16 residues. The V gene end was trimmed by 0 bases and the J gene end by 7 bases; junction bases not matched to a gene: 7. Germline CDR1 is LGHNA and CDR2 is YNFKEQ. The chain's CDR3 is CASSQDEAGGPNEQFF. CDR3 DNA sequence: TGTGCCAGCAGCCAAGATGAGGCGGGGGGGCCGAATGAGCAGTTCTTC.

The CDR3 bases are TGCGCCAGCAGTGAGGGGACAGGGACAGATACGCAGTATTTT. It codes for CASSEGTGTDTQYF. This chain connects TRBV10-2 to TRBJ2-3; 9 nucleotides align to TRBD1. CDR3 length equals 14 residues. The germline gives CDR1 WSHSY, CDR2 SAAADI. V lost 2 bases, J lost 3 bases, and 0 bases stayed unmatched.

This chain links TRBV11-3 with TRBJ2-2; D perhaps matches TRBD2 (5 bases). CDR3 size: 13 residues. V lost 5 bases, J lost 6 bases, and 10 bases lay in between. In germline, CDR1 is SGHNT, CDR2 YENEEA. CDR3 region: CASSRSRAGELFF. CDR3 in DNA: TGTGCCAGCAGCCGATCGCGGGCCGGGGAGCTGTTTTTT.

This clone appeared a few times. The CDR3, as DNA: TGTGCCAGTAGTACTACAGGGGGGAACACTGAAGCTTTCTTT. This encodes CASSTTGGNTEAFF. The chain recombines TRBV19 with TRBJ1-1, with TRBD1 matching 8 bases. Germline trimming cut 4 bases from V and 1 base from J; bases unmatched to any gene: 2. Germline V gives CDR1 LNHDA, CDR2 SQIVND (reference sequence). The CDR3 totals 14 residues.

The genes are TRBV30 and TRBJ1-3; no clear D. V was clipped by 0 bases and J by 0 bases, with 6 bases between them. CDR1 and CDR2 (germline): GTSNPN, SVGIG (reference sequence). The length of the CDR3 is 14 residues. The DNA of the CDR3 is TGTGCCTGGAGTGTCTCTCTCTCTGGAAACACCATATATTTT. Its protein product is CAWSVSLSGNTIYF.

The chain has TRBV20-1 and TRBJ1-1, with TRBD1 as a possible D gene (6 bases). CDR1 is DFQATT, CDR2 SNEGSKA, per germline (reference sequence). V was cut by 6 bases and J by 8 bases, with 10 bases left in between. The CDR3 totals 10 residues. The CDR3 sequence is CSATGFEAFF. The CDR3 nucleotides are TGCAGTGCCACAGGGTTCGAAGCTTTCTTT.

This chain uses TRBV7-9 with TRBJ1-2, with D possibly being TRBD1 (5 bases). The CDR3 is made up of 13 amino acids. V shed 4 bases and J shed 6 bases, with 12 bases lying between them. Per germline, CDR1 SEHNR and CDR2 FQNEAQ (reference sequence). CDR3 DNA sequence: TGTGCCAGCAGCTCCGCCGGGGGGGATGGCTACACCTTC. Protein product: CASSSAGGDGYTF.

The V gene is TRBV3-1 (or the pseudogene TRBV3-2), the J gene TRBJ1-1; 8 nucleotides match TRBD1. This CDR3 spans 14 amino acids. The J segment lost 4 bases and the V segment lost 4 bases, leaving 5 bases of the junction unmatched. Germline-derived CDR1 and CDR2 are LGHDT and YNNKEL (reference sequence). The CDR3 nucleotides are TGTGCCAGCAGCCTCCAGGGGGCGGTCACTGAAGCTTTCTTT. This sequence encodes CASSLQGAVTEAFF.

The chain joins TRBV5-1 to TRBJ2-7; D perhaps matches TRBD2 (6 bases). From germline, CDR1 is SGHRS and CDR2 YFSETQ. The length of the CDR3 is 16 residues. Trimming removed 4 bases from V and 0 bases from J, with 17 bases in between. DNA of the CDR3: TGCGCCAGCAGCCCGCAGGGACTGGTGAGCTCCTACGAGCAGTACTTC. Translated: CASSPQGLVSSYEQYF.

The chain couples TRBV11-2 to TRBJ2-1, with TRBD1 as a possible D gene (5 bases). The ends were cut back, 5 bases at V and 6 bases at J, with 14 bases in the middle. The CDR3 is 14 residues long. Germline assignment: CDR1 SGHAT and CDR2 FQNNGV. CDR3 DNA: TGTGCCAGCAGCCGGCGACAGACGAGCAATGAGCAGTTCTTC. Encoded protein: CASSRRQTSNEQFF.